These T cell receptor beta chains were read from a single sample in a study of blood T cell repertoires in COVID-19. Using immunoSEQ multiplex PCR, the repertoire was profiled, and TCRdb retains in-frame clones only, with some absent. This table holds approximately 70,000 clones, 82% found once. Specimen: peripheral blood. The receptor source for this set is an elderly woman with acute or convalescent COVID-19. Each CDR3 is given with its conserved first and last residue. The D gene is left open where the match is weak. Rows give clone size only sometimes, using once, few, many, or a class for an expanded clone.

NA | TRBJ1-5 | TRBV2 | TRBD1 | TGTGCCAGCAGTGAAGCGCGGCAGGGGGGCCAGCCCCAGCATTTT | CASSEARQGGQPQHF
NA | TRBJ1-4 | TRBV27 | TRBD1 | TGTGCCAGCAGTTTATTTGGGACAGAGAATGAAAAACTGTTTTTT | CASSLFGTENEKLFF
NA | TRBJ2-7 | TRBV27 | NA | TGTGCCAGCAGTTTAGGCCCCCAGTGGCAGGCGGGCTCCTACGAGCAGTACTTC | CASSLGPQWQAGSYEQYF
NA | TRBJ1-1 | TRBV5-1 | TRBD1 | TGCGCCAGCAGCCGGCAGGGGGTAGGGGGCACTGAAGCTTTCTTT | CASSRQGVGGTEAFF
NA | TRBJ1-1 | TRBV7-9 | NA | TGTGCCAGCAGCCCAACAGGAAACGTAAACACTGAAGCTTTCTTT | CASSPTGNVNTEAFF
NA | TRBJ2-2 | TRBV19 | TRBD1 | TGTGCCAGTAGCGGCGATGCAGGGGGCAACGGGGAGCTGTTTTTT | CASSGDAGGNGELFF
NA | TRBJ1-3 | TRBV3-1/TRBV3-2 | NA | TGTGCCAGCAGCCAAACCCTCTCACAGGCTAGGACTGGAAACACCATATATTTT | CASSQTLSQARTGNTIYF
NA | TRBJ2-7 | TRBV29-1 | TRBD1 | TGCAGCGTTAGGGACCCCGGGACAGGTATCTACGAGCAGTACTTC | CSVRDPGTGIYEQYF
once | TRBJ2-3 | TRBV7-8 | NA | TGTGCCAGCAGCCCCGGTCGGACTCCAACTGGGGATACGCAGTATTTT | CASSPGRTPTGDTQYF
NA | TRBJ1-4 | TRBV9 | NA | TGTGCCAGCAGCGCCCGGGGTACAACTAATGAAAAACTGTTTTTT | CASSARGTTNEKLFF
NA | TRBJ2-2 | TRBV5-1 | NA | TGCGCCAGCAGCTCCCGACCCGGCGGGAACACCGGGGAGCTGTTTTTT | CASSSRPGGNTGELFF
NA | TRBJ2-1 | TRBV7-8 | TRBD1 | TGTGCCAGCAGCTCAACCACGGGACAGGGAGGCAATGAGCAGTTCTTC | CASSSTTGQGGNEQFF
few | TRBJ2-7 | TRBV30 | NA | TGTGCCTGGAGAAACAGGGACCACGAGCAGTACTTC | CAWRNRDHEQYF